One and the same sample provided the 7 T cell receptor beta chains below, sequenced in a study of cytomegalovirus exposure and HLA in healthy donors (dated by TCRdb to the late 2010s). Libraries were constructed by the immunoSEQ multiplex PCR assay. The multiplex PCR relied on a mix of 60 forward primers for TCR Vbeta segments and 13 reverse primers for TCR Jbeta segments. TCRdb retrieved this table from immuneACCESS and kept in-frame rearrangements only. Not all clones are present; in checked studies, unresolved V genes account for under half, and no reason is known for the remainder. Counted in this sample were 150,000 or so clones; over 60% of them appeared once. Of the sample, roughly 0.7% falls within the top ten clones. Input material: PBMCs. The receptor set was obtained from a male donor in good health and CMV-seronegative.

This clone has a single count. The chain combines TRBV30 with TRBJ1-3; no firm D call. CDR1 and CDR2 (germline): GTSNPN, SVGIG (reference sequence). V shed 1 base and J shed 7 bases, with 11 bases lying between them. The CDR3 is made up of 13 amino acids. The CDR3 region has the DNA TGTGCCTGGAGTGCCCGAGGTGGGAACACCATATATTTT. This encodes CAWSARGGNTIYF.

J is TRBJ2-7 and V is TRBV5-1; 7 bases are a match to TRBD1. Trimming at V came to 5 bases and at J to 2 bases, leaving 10 bases not matched to a gene. The CDR3 loop spans 15 amino acids. Germline-derived CDR1 and CDR2 are SGHRS and YFSETQ. The CDR3 sequence is CASSRGSGGPYEQYF. As DNA, the CDR3 is TGCGCCAGCAGTAGGGGGTCAGGGGGACCCTACGAGCAGTACTTC.

The chain combines TRBV12-5 with TRBJ1-3; D call uncertain. Trimming removed 7 bases from V and 3 bases from J, with 16 bases in between. Germline V lookup: CDR1 LGHNT, CDR2 FRNRAP. The CDR3 consists of 15 residues. The CDR3 DNA reads as TGTGCTAGTGCCCCTAGCGGGTTCGATGGAAACACCATATATTTT. The encoded protein is CASAPSGFDGNTIYF.

This clone was found once. The chain joins TRBV11-2 to TRBJ1-1; 11 bases match TRBD1. With V trimmed by 1 base and J by 4 bases, 11 bases remained unmatched. The CDR3 covers 18 residues. Germline CDR1 reads SGHAT; CDR2 reads FQNNGV. This chain's CDR3 is CASSLAYPGQGVITEAFF. DNA of the CDR3: TGTGCCAGCAGCTTAGCATATCCGGGACAGGGGGTAATCACTGAAGCTTTCTTT. The full variable domain, in which reference TRBV11-2 and TRBJ1-1 provide the parts outside the CDR3, is EAGVAQSPRYKIIEKRQSVAFWCNPISGHATLYWYQQILGQGPKLLIQFQNNGVVDDSQLPKDRFSAERLKGVDSTLKIQPAKLEDSAVYLCASSLAYPGQGVITEAFFGQGTRLTVV.

On this clone: At one of its ends the junction is not consistent with the germline gene, which may arise from a read error. The chain carries TRBV7-9 and TRBJ2-6; no reliable D call. Germline CDR1 is SEHNR and CDR2 is FQNEAQ (reference sequence). This CDR3 has 18 amino acids. The CDR3 loop is CSSSPDLLDLTGANVLTF. CDR3 bases: TGTTCCAGCAGCCCCGACTTACTTGACCTAACTGGGGCCAACGTCCTGACTTTC.

The V and J genes are TRBV20-1 and TRBJ2-4, with 8 bases identical to TRBD1. The CDR3 has 11 residues. From germline, CDR1 is DFQATT and CDR2 SNEGSKA (reference sequence). After removal of 6 bases from V and 11 bases from J, the junction contained 6 bases not matched to a gene. In nucleotides, the CDR3 is TGCAGTGCGGATGACAGGGGCGTTCAGTACTTC. Protein sequence: CSADDRGVQYF.

The chain links TRBV5-1 to TRBJ2-2; tentatively, D is TRBD1 (6 bases). The CDR3 totals 16 residues. V was pared by 2 bases and J by 2 bases, with 13 bases between. From germline, CDR1 is SGHRS and CDR2 YFSETQ. The CDR3 region has the DNA TGCGCCAGCAGCTTTTTTTGGGGACAAAACACCGGGGAGCTGTTTTTT. This sequence encodes CASSFFWGQNTGELFF.